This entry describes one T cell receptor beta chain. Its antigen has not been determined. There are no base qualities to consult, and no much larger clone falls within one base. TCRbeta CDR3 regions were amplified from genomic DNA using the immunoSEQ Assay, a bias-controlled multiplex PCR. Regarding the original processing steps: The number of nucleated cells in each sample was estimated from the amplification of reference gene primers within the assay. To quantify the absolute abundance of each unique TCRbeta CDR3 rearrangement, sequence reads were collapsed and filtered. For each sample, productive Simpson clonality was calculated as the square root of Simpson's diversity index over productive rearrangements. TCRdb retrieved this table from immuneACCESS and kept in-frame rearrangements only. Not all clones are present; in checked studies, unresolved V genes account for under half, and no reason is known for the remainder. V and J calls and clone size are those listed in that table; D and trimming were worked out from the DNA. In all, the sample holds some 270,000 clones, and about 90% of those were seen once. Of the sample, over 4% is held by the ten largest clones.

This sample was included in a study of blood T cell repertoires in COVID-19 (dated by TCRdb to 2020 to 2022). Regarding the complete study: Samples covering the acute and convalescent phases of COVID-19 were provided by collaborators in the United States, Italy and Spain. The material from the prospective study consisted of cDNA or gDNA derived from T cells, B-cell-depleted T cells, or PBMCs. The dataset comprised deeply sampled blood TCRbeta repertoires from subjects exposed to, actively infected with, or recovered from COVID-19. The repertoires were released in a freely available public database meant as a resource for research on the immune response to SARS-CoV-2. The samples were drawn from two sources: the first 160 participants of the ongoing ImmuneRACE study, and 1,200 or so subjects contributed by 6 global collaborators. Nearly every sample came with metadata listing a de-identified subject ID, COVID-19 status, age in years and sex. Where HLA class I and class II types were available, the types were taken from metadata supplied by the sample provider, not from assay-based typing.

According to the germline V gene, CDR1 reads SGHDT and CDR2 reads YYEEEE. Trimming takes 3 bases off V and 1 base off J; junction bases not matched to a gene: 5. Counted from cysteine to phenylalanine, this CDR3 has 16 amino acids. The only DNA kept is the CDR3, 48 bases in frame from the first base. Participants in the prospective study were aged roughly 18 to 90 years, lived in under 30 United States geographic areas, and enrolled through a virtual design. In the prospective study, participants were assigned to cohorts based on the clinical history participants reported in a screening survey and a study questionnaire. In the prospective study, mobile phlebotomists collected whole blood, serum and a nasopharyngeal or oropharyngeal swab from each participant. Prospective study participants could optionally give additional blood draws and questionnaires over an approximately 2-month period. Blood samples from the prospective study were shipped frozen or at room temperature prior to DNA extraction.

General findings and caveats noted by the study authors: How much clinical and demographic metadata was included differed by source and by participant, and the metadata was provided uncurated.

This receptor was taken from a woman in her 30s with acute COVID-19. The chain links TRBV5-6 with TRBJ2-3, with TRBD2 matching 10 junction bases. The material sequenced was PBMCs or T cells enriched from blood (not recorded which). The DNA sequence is TGTGCCAGCAGCTCAATACTAGCGGGGCGCACAGATACGCAGTATTTT. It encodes CASSSILAGRTDTQYF.